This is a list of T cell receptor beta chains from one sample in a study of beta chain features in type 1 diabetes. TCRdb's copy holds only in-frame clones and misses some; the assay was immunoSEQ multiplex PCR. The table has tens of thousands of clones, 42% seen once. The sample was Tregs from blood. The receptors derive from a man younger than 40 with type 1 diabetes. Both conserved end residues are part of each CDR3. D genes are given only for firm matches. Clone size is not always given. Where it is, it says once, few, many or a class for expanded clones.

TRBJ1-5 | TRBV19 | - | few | CASSSGQHNQPQHF | TGTGCCAGTAGTAGCGGACAGCACAATCAGCCCCAGCATTTT
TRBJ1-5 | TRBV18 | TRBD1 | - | CASSSTGRDQPQHF | TGTGCCAGCTCATCGACAGGGAGAGATCAGCCCCAGCATTTT
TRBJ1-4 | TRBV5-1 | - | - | CASSLFQGRNEKLFF | TGCGCCAGCAGCTTGTTCCAGGGGCGGAATGAAAAACTGTTTTTT
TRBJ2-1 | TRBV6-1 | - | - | CASLAREVSYNEQFF | TGTGCCAGCCTAGCCAGGGAGGTCTCCTACAATGAGCAGTTCTTC
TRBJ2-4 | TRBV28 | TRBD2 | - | CASSFSGRDTKNIQYF | TGTGCCAGCAGTTTTTCAGGGAGGGATACCAAAAACATTCAGTACTTC
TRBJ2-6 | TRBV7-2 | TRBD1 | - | CASSRRDRALGANVLTF | TGTGCCAGCAGCCGCCGGGACAGGGCTCTGGGGGCCAACGTCCTGACTTTC
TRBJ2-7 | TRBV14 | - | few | CASSQVGGEQYF | TGTGCCAGCAGCCAAGTAGGGGGCGAGCAGTACTTC
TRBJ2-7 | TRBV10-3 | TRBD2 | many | CAISGPLAGDPLEQYF | TGTGCCATCAGTGGGCCATTGGCGGGAGATCCTTTGGAGCAGTACTTC
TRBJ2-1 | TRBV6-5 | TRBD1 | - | CASREGGYEQFF | TGTGCCAGCAGGGAAGGGGGCTATGAGCAGTTCTTC
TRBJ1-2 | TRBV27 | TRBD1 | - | CATGTGLVGYTF | TGTGCCACTGGGACAGGGTTGGTCGGCTACACCTTC
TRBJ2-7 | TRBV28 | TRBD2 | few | CASSLAGNYEQYF | TGTGCCAGCAGCTTAGCGGGCAACTACGAGCAGTACTTC
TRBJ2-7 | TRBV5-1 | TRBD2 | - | CASSQIAGKPVAYEQYF | TGCGCCAGCAGCCAGATAGCGGGTAAGCCAGTTGCGTACGAGCAGTACTTC
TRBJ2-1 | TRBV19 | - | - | CASKLGGRGRNEQFF | TGTGCCAGCAAACTAGGCGGCCGAGGACGTAATGAGCAGTTCTTC
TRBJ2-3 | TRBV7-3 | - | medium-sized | CASSSGGVRGDTQYF | TGTGCCAGCAGCTCCGGGGGAGTAAGAGGCGATACGCAGTATTTT
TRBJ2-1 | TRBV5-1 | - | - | CASSLGLSYNEQFF | TGCGCCAGCAGCTTAGGACTGAGCTACAATGAGCAGTTCTTC
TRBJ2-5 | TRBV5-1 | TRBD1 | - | CASSPGQGWETQYF | TGCGCCAGCAGCCCCGGACAGGGCTGGGAGACCCAGTACTTC